This T cell receptor (beta chain) was profiled in a study of T cells in Graves' hyperthyroidism and ophthalmopathy (dated by TCRdb to the late 2010s). Regarding the study in general: Peripheral blood was sampled at the time of initial diagnosis, prior to any treatment. TCR V-J signatures able to tell the groups apart were searched for in a discovery cohort of 95 or so patients, of whom more than 40 had Graves' ophthalmopathy and some 60 had stable Graves' hyperthyroidism. Prospective prediction of ophthalmopathy was tested in an independent validation cohort consisting of some 18 hyperthyroidism patients and some 16 patients who later progressed to ophthalmopathy. The 100 or so discovery patients were randomly split 7:3 into training and test sets. In addition, the study compared T-cell repertoires in thyroid tissue and in blood from six Graves' hyperthyroidism patients. Following sampling, methimazole starting at 30 mg daily was given to hyperthyroidism patients, and high-dose intravenous methylprednisolone was given to ophthalmopathy patients. The paper reports TCR Vbeta CDR3 sequencing of some 140 peripheral blood samples: 40 to 45 ophthalmopathy, fewer than 80 hyperthyroidism and approximately 17 progressor patients. Broader findings and caveats from the paper: Sample size was not statistically predetermined, and investigators were not blinded to group allocation. In validation, progression to ophthalmopathy was predicted by the model with 70.59% sensitivity and 72.22% specificity, a median of roughly six months before onset. Most expanded thyroid clonotypes (frequency above 0.001) were also found in blood, which suggests that blood repertoires may mirror thyroid immune responses. Ophthalmopathy was separated from stable hyperthyroidism by a 13 V-J signature model, with around 88% sensitivity and about 81% specificity obtained in cross-validation and 80%/75% obtained in testing.

Hyperthyroidism patients were newly diagnosed, had a disease duration of under 2 months, and were aged 18 to 65 years. Any patient with an uncontrolled infection, another autoimmune disease, pregnancy or lactation was excluded. Diagnoses relied on clinical symptoms, serum thyroxine and TRAb, thyroid ultrasound and orbital computed tomography. Blood from progressor patients was drawn when they were first diagnosed with hyperthyroidism, before any ophthalmopathy symptoms appeared. PBMCs were separated from roughly 9.6 ml of fresh peripheral blood using Ficoll-Paque density gradient centrifugation. Patients classed as progressors first received a Graves' hyperthyroidism diagnosis and then went on to develop ophthalmopathy during follow-up. Trizol reagent was used to extract total RNA, and RNA quality was then checked on an Agilent 2100 Bioanalyzer. The CDR3 holds 17 amino acids from the cysteine to the phenylalanine. Only the CDR3 part of the read is kept: 51 bases, read in frame from the first base. At the junction V is shortened by 7 bases and J by 1 base, with 23 bases in between. CDR1 and CDR2 are drawn from the germline V gene: SNHLY, FYNNEI.

The TCR beta CDR3 regions were amplified from RNA transcripts. For the first round of RT-PCR on the TCR CDR3, the HTBI primer set was used together with the Qiagen OneStep RT-PCR kit. The libraries were constructed in a second round of multiplex PCR and then size-selected and purified. Paired-end sequencing of the libraries was performed with 100 bp reads on an Illumina HiSeq2000. The authors processed their data as follows. SOAPnuke was used to process the raw data, with reads discarded if the reads contained adapters or uncalled bases, had a mean Phred below 15, or lacked an exact constant-primer or identifier match. High-quality paired reads were merged using COPE v1.2.5, and each unique nucleotide sequence was defined as a clonotype. MiTCR v1.1 was used to align the clonotypes against IMGT TRBV, TRBD and TRBJ reference segments. Only V-J combinations with frequency above 0.0001, covering 99% to 99.2% of repertoires, were analysed. A TCS score was defined as the ratio of F50 (clonal expansion) to E x V (chaos), with BLOSUM62-based TCRdist applied between CDR3 peptides within each V-J. Welch's t-statistics and random forest reduced several hundred V-J features to 10 to 15, which were used in a naive Bayes classifier (R e1071). Clones were called with MiXCR by TCRdb after fastp trimmed the public reads at Q25, and only in-frame beta chains were retained. Entries are consolidated by CDR3 protein sequence, retaining the most common genes and DNA. These V and J calls originate from TCRdb's pipeline instead of the authors' own analysis. The sample yields 550,000 to 850,000 distinct CDR3 sequences; over 15% were counted once. Around 15% of the sample comes from the top ten.

This clonotype was detected many times. The specificity of this receptor is unknown. Qualities for individual bases were not recorded, and no much larger clone is one base off. The TCR comes from a woman in her forties or fifties with Graves' hyperthyroidism that later progressed to Graves' ophthalmopathy. What was sequenced was blood. This chain is built from TRBV2 and TRBJ2-7; D gene: possibly TRBD2, on 5 matching bases. The CDR3 protein sequence reads: CASKGLPGLADSYEQYF. At the DNA level, the sequence is TGTGCCAGCAAGGGCCTCCCGGGGTTGGCGGATTCCTACGAGCAGTACTTC.